The 15 T cell receptor beta chains reported below all come from one sample, sequenced in a study of blood T cell repertoires in COVID-19 (dated by TCRdb to 2020 to 2021). To prepare the library, the immunoSEQ multiplex PCR assay was applied. TCRdb retrieved this table from immuneACCESS and kept in-frame rearrangements only. Not all clones are present; in checked studies, unresolved V genes account for under half, and no reason is known for the remainder. This sample has 300,000 to 350,000 clones in its table, and 90% of those were observed once. The ten largest clones take up about 4.5% of the sample. The sequenced sample consisted of PBMCs or T cells enriched from blood (not recorded which). Source of these receptors: a woman aged 18-29 years with acute COVID-19.

The V gene is TRBV2, the J gene TRBJ1-6; D is undetermined. This CDR3 has 15 residues. Germline V gene sequence: CDR1 SNHLY, CDR2 FYNNEI. Trimming cost V 6 bases and J 9 bases, with 18 bases left between them. CDR3 nucleotide sequence: TGTGCCAGCAGCATTAGCCCCTCTAGCGGTTCACCCCTCCACTTT. This translates into CASSISPSSGSPLHF.

This chain uses TRBV19 with TRBJ1-4; 9 nucleotides line up with TRBD1. The V gene's germline CDR1 is LNHDA and CDR2 SQIVND (reference sequence). J gave up 8 bases and V 3 bases, and 16 bases lay outside the gene matches. The CDR3 runs to 18 residues. CDR3 sequence reads: CASSIGVSGQGNFEKLFF. Written as DNA, the CDR3 is TGTGCCAGTAGTATCGGTGTATCCGGACAGGGGAATTTCGAAAAACTGTTTTTT. Variable domain in full (rest from reference TRBV19 and TRBJ1-4): DGGITQSPKYLFRKEGQNVTLSCEQNLNHDAMYWYRQDPGQGLRLIYYSQIVNDFQKGDIAEGYSVSREKKESFPLTVTSAQKNPTAFYLCASSIGVSGQGNFEKLFFGSGTQLSVL.

The chain has TRBV28 and TRBJ1-1, with TRBD1 identical over 8 bases. The germline V gene encodes CDR1 MDHEN and CDR2 SYDVKM. The CDR3 totals 15 residues. Losses at the gene ends were 7 bases for V and 3 bases for J; bases not matched to a gene: 10. In DNA, the CDR3 is TGTGCCAGCATGGAGCAGGGGGCAGGGTACACTGAAGCTTTCTTT. This encodes CASMEQGAGYTEAFF.

This chain joins TRBV5-1 and TRBJ2-5; D perhaps matches TRBD2 (5 bases). The V and J ends lost 1 base and 5 bases respectively, with 24 bases between them. CDR3 length: 18 amino acids. Germline CDR1 is SGHRS and CDR2 is YFSETQ. CDR3 sequence: CASSLWVPSEGVGETQYF. In nucleotides, the CDR3 is TGCGCCAGCAGCTTGTGGGTCCCTTCCGAGGGAGTGGGGGAGACCCAGTACTTC. The variable domain in full, with the rest retrieved from reference TRBV5-1 and TRBJ2-5, is KAGVTQTPRYLIKTRGQQVTLSCSPISGHRSVSWYQQTPGQGLQFLFEYFSETQRNKGNFPGRFSGRQFSNSRSEMNVSTLELGDSALYLCASSLWVPSEGVGETQYFGPGTRLLVL.

The rearrangement uses TRBV5-5 and TRBJ2-7; TRBD2 matches at 13 bases. Trimming removed 4 bases from V and 5 bases from J; junction bases left unmatched: 9. This CDR3 comprises 16 residues. The V gene's germline CDR1 is SGHKS and CDR2 YYEKEE (reference sequence). The CDR3 DNA follows: TGTGCCAGCAGCAGCGGGACTAGCGGGAAAGTGCACGAGCAGTACTTC. This sequence encodes CASSSGTSGKVHEQYF.

This sequence joins TRBV15 and TRBJ1-1; 9 bases match TRBD1. The CDR3 contains 15 residues. Trimming removed 3 bases from V and 5 bases from J; junction bases left unmatched: 7. The germline CDR1 and CDR2 sequences are LNHNV and YYDKDF (reference sequence). Here the CDR3 DNA reads TGTGCCACCAGCAGGGCCGAACAGGGGGCGACTGAAGCTTTCTTT. Amino acid sequence: CATSRAEQGATEAFF.

This chain uses TRBV14 with TRBJ2-1; D gene uncertain. The CDR3 is 13 amino acids. CDR1 and CDR2 (germline): SGHDN, FVKESK. Trimming cost V 2 bases and J 8 bases, with 10 bases left between them. CDR3 bases: TGTGCCAGCAGCCAACTCGCCCGGGATGAGCAGTTCTTC. This codes for CASSQLARDEQFF.

The rearrangement joins TRBV28 to TRBJ2-1; the match to TRBD1 covers 8 bases. Germline V gene lookup returns CDR1 MDHEN and CDR2 SYDVKM. Losses at the gene ends were 4 bases for V and 2 bases for J; bases not matched to a gene: 7. The CDR3 covers 16 residues. In DNA, the CDR3 is TGTGCCAGCAGTTCGTCAGGACAGGGTACCTACAATGAGCAGTTCTTC. This sequence encodes CASSSSGQGTYNEQFF.

CDR3 bases: TGTGCCAGCACCGGGACAAGGGATAATTCACCCCTCCACTTT. Translated: CASTGTRDNSPLHF. The V call is TRBV11-1, the J call TRBJ1-6; D is perhaps TRBD1 (6 bases). Germline assignment: CDR1 SGHAT and CDR2 FQDESV (reference sequence). Deletions cut 7 bases from V and 5 bases from J, with 12 bases between. The CDR3 extends over 14 amino acids.

The V and J genes are TRBV7-9 and TRBJ1-4, with D tentatively TRBD1 (5 bases). The CDR3 has 14 amino acids. Trimming shortened V by 5 bases and J by 8 bases, and 15 bases separated the two germline ends. Germline values: CDR1 SEHNR, CDR2 FQNEAQ (reference sequence). In DNA, the CDR3 is TGTGCCAGCAGCACGGGACGGCGGGGGGAAAAACTGTTTTTT. Amino acid sequence: CASSTGRRGEKLFF.

The chain links TRBV7-3 to TRBJ2-1; TRBD2 agrees at 10 bases. V shed 5 bases and J 7 bases; nucleotides not matched to a gene: 8. The CDR3 consists of 15 residues. Looked up from germline, CDR1 is SGHTA and CDR2 is FQGTGA. The DNA of the CDR3 is TGTGCCAGCAGCCCCCGGAGTAGCGGGAGGAATGAGCAGTTCTTC. This gives the protein CASSPRSSGRNEQFF.

The J gene is TRBJ1-1, the V gene TRBV7-2; D is undetermined. The germline V and J ends were trimmed by 5 bases and 0 bases, with 16 bases remaining between them. CDR1 SGHTA and CDR2 FQGNSA come from the germline V gene. The CDR3 extends over 16 amino acids. CDR3 sequence (DNA): TGTGCCAGCAGCCTGGCGGTCGGCTTCATGAACACTGAAGCTTTCTTT. This sequence encodes CASSLAVGFMNTEAFF. Combining the CDR3 with reference TRBV7-2 and TRBJ1-1 gives the whole variable domain GAGVSQSPSNKVTEKGKDVELRCDPISGHTALYWYRQSLGQGLEFLIYFQGNSAPDKSGLPSDRFSAERTGGSVSTLTIQRTQQEDSAVYLCASSLAVGFMNTEAFFGQGTRLTVV.

The chain has TRBV6-5 and TRBJ2-1; D is uncertain. Trimming took 5 bases from V and 3 from J, leaving 2 bases between them. This CDR3 has 11 residues. Germline CDR1 MNHEY, CDR2 SVGAGI. CDR3 protein: CASSLYNEQFF. The CDR3 DNA sequence: TGTGCCAGCAGTCTCTACAATGAGCAGTTCTTC.

The V gene is TRBV30, the J gene TRBJ2-7; 9 bases line up with TRBD1. Trimming removed 5 bases from V and 2 bases from J; junction bases left unmatched: 4. Germline loops: CDR1 GTSNPN, CDR2 SVGIG (reference sequence). This CDR3 region has 13 residues. CDR3 protein: CAWGTGPPYEQYF. CDR3 nucleotides: TGTGCCTGGGGGACAGGGCCCCCCTACGAGCAGTACTTC.

This clone occurred once. The chain employs TRBV3-1 (or the pseudogene TRBV3-2) and TRBJ2-7; a possible D gene is TRBD2 (6 bases). CDR1 is LGHDT and CDR2 is YNNKEL in the germline V gene (reference sequence). The V gene lost 3 bases and the J gene lost 7 bases, with 16 bases spanning the gap. The CDR3 length is 14 residues. This CDR3 reads CASSQRGGGDEQYF. In nucleotides, the CDR3 is TGTGCCAGCAGCCAGCGGGGAGGTGGAGATGAGCAGTACTTC.